These 32 T cell receptor beta chains came from one sample sequenced in a study of cytomegalovirus exposure and HLA in healthy donors (dated by TCRdb to about 2017). The library was obtained by the immunoSEQ multiplex PCR assay. For the multiplex PCR, a mixture combining 60 forward primers for TCR Vbeta segments and 13 reverse primers for TCR Jbeta segments was used. The table comes from immuneACCESS by way of TCRdb, which keeps in-frame sequences with V and J called. Part of the clones is missing from these tables; in studies checked, under half for an unresolved V gene and the rest for unknown reasons. The table for this sample lists under 200,000 clones; 82% of them were counted only once. The ten largest clones take up about 0.98% of the sample. The sequenced sample consisted of PBMCs. The receptors shown here come from a girl aged 2 to 9 in good health and CMV-seropositive.

This clone was picked up a small number of times. V and J are TRBV4-1 and TRBJ1-5, with TRBD1 matching over 8 bases. This CDR3 spans 15 amino acids. Trimming at V came to 4 bases and at J to 8 bases, leaving 10 bases not matched to a gene. Per germline, CDR1 MGHRA and CDR2 YSYEKL. The CDR3 nucleotides read TGCGCCAGCAGCCGGATCCCAGGGGGCCAGGAGCCCCAGCATTTT. This sequence encodes CASSRIPGGQEPQHF.

The V and J genes are TRBV28 and TRBJ2-1; the D gene is possibly TRBD1 (6 bases). The germline V and J ends were trimmed by 5 bases and 0 bases, with 17 bases remaining between them. This CDR3 has 17 amino acids. Germline assignment: CDR1 MDHEN and CDR2 SYDVKM. CDR3 sequence (DNA): TGTGCCAGCAGTGGCCGACAGGTCGTGTTCTCCTACAATGAGCAGTTCTTC. It specifies CASSGRQVVFSYNEQFF.

The genes are TRBV4-1 and TRBJ2-3; 11 bases agree with TRBD2. CDR1 is MGHRA and CDR2 is YSYEKL in the germline V gene. The length of the CDR3 is 19 residues. V lost 4 bases and J lost 1; bases outside the gene matches: 13. CDR3 sequence: CASSPARLAGRRGTDTQYF. The CDR3 nucleotides are TGCGCCAGCAGCCCAGCCCGACTAGCGGGAAGACGGGGCACAGATACGCAGTATTTT.

J is TRBJ1-5 and V is TRBV28, with a possible D match to TRBD1 (5 bases). Between the trimmed V and J ends, which lost 3 bases and 7 bases, there was a span of 7 bases. The CDR3 is made up of 12 amino acids. Germline values: CDR1 MDHEN, CDR2 SYDVKM. CDR3 in DNA: TGTGCCAGCAGTTTGGGGGGGCAGCCCCAGCATTTT. Its protein product is CASSLGGQPQHF.

The CDR3 nucleotides are TGTGCCAGCAGCTTAGATCTTGGCGACAGGGGAAACACTGAAGCTTTCTTT. This codes for CASSLDLGDRGNTEAFF. The chain combines TRBV11-3 with TRBJ1-1, with 8 nucleotides matching TRBD1. V gave up 0 bases and J gave up 2 bases; unmatched junction bases: 8. Germline values: CDR1 SGHNT, CDR2 YENEEA. The CDR3 has 17 amino acids. The full variable domain, rest sourced from reference TRBV11-3 and TRBJ1-1, is EAGVVQSPRYKIIEKKQPVAFWCNPISGHNTLYWYLQNLGQGPELLIRYENEEAVDDSQLPKDRFSAERLKGVDSTLKIQPAELGDSAVYLCASSLDLGDRGNTEAFFGQGTRLTVV.

The chain joins TRBV7-6 to TRBJ2-1; 7 bases map to TRBD1. The V and J ends lost 4 bases and 6 bases, in that order; junction bases with no gene match: 6. This CDR3 has 14 residues. The germline CDR1 and CDR2 sequences are SGHVS and FNYEAQ. The CDR3 DNA follows: TGTGCCAGCAGCTCCGGGGCAGGGGGCAATGAGCAGTTCTTC. Its protein product is CASSSGAGGNEQFF.

CDR3 sequence reads: CASSSNYSNQPQHF. In nucleotides, the CDR3 is TGTGCCAGCAGCTCCAACTATAGCAATCAGCCCCAGCATTTT. This chain uses TRBV11-3 with TRBJ1-5; D ambiguous. Germline V gives CDR1 SGHNT, CDR2 YENEEA. Deletions cut 4 bases from V and 0 bases from J, with 7 bases between. This CDR3 region has 14 residues.

The chain is built from TRBV6-1 and TRBJ2-2; D is perhaps TRBD2 (5 bases). The CDR3 sequence is 15 residues long. Germline lookup yields CDR1 MNHNS and CDR2 SASEGT. Trimming shortened V by 8 bases and J by 7 bases, and 20 bases separated the two germline ends. CDR3 residues: CASLPSGGDHGELFF. The CDR3, as DNA: TGTGCCAGCCTCCCTTCAGGAGGTGATCACGGGGAGCTGTTTTTT.

The chain joins TRBV28 to TRBJ2-6; TRBD1 might be the D (6 bases). V lost 6 bases and J lost 0, with 18 bases in between. CDR1 is MDHEN, CDR2 SYDVKM, per germline. The CDR3 has 18 amino acids. CDR3 sequence: CASRPRTARTSGANVLTF. The CDR3 bases are TGTGCCAGCAGGCCTAGGACAGCCAGAACCTCTGGGGCCAACGTCCTGACTTTC.

In its sample, this clone was seen once. The gene calls are TRBV4-1 and TRBJ1-2; 7 positions agree with TRBD1. This CDR3 has 14 residues. Germline V gives CDR1 MGHRA, CDR2 YSYEKL. The V segment lost 7 bases and the J segment 2 bases; nucleotides outside the gene matches: 7. Here the CDR3 reads CASTRTGQNYGYTF. CDR3 sequence (DNA): TGCGCCAGCACCAGGACGGGACAGAACTATGGCTACACCTTC.

The chain is built from TRBV4-1 and TRBJ2-1; 8 bases fit TRBD2. This CDR3 region has 14 residues. Germline CDR1 and CDR2: MGHRA and YSYEKL. V dropped 6 bases and J dropped 5; count of bases not matched to a gene: 6. As DNA, the CDR3 is TGCGCCAGCAGAAAAGGGGGACTAGACAATGAGCAGTTCTTC. The encoded protein is CASRKGGLDNEQFF.

This chain uses TRBV14 with TRBJ1-1; tentative D call: TRBD1 (6 bases). V was pared by 4 bases and J by 3 bases, with 15 bases between. Germline CDR1 and CDR2: SGHDN and FVKESK. This CDR3 contains 15 residues. The CDR3 is CASSPRFAGDTEAFF. The CDR3 nucleotides read TGTGCCAGCAGCCCCCGTTTTGCAGGGGACACTGAAGCTTTCTTT.

Comment on this clone: The sample holds other DNA sequences that translate to the same CDR3. The chain combines TRBV27 with TRBJ2-5, with D tentatively TRBD2 (5 bases). This CDR3 is 11 amino acids long. Trimming left V 6 bases short and J 4 bases short, with 6 bases between. Germline V lookup: CDR1 MNHEY, CDR2 SMNVEV (reference sequence). The CDR3 DNA reads TGTGCCAGCAGCCGGGGAGAGACCCAGTACTTC. Encoded protein: CASSRGETQYF.

The chain carries TRBV6-1 and TRBJ1-5, with a possible D match to TRBD1 (6 bases). CDR3 length equals 15 residues. V was pared by 7 bases and J by 4 bases, with 17 bases between. Germline V gives CDR1 MNHNS, CDR2 SASEGT. The CDR3: CASTLRQVQNQPQHF. CDR3 nucleotide sequence: TGTGCCAGCACCCTGCGACAGGTTCAAAATCAGCCCCAGCATTTT.

This clone showed up just once. The chain carries TRBV5-1 and TRBJ2-5, with TRBD2 matching over 7 bases. Germline CDR1 reads SGHRS; CDR2 reads YFSETQ. The CDR3 has 15 amino acids. J lost 4 bases, V lost 2 bases, and 8 bases had no gene match. The DNA of the CDR3 is TGCGCCAGCAGCTTACGGGGGGTAGGGTCAGAGACCCAGTACTTC. Amino acids: CASSLRGVGSETQYF.

The chain recombines TRBV29-1 with TRBJ2-5, with D tentatively TRBD2 (6 bases). CDR1 is SQVTM and CDR2 is ANQGSEA in the germline V gene. CDR3 length: 13 residues. Trimming removed 7 bases from V and 5 bases from J, with 17 bases in between. The DNA of the CDR3 is TGCAGCGGCCGGGACTTAGGTGGTGAGACCCAGTACTTC. Protein sequence: CSGRDLGGETQYF.

In its sample, this clone was seen a few times. This chain joins TRBV29-1 and TRBJ2-2, with D possibly TRBD2 on 5 matching bases. Trimming stripped 6 bases from V and 5 bases from J, with 10 bases between. Germline values: CDR1 SQVTM, CDR2 ANQGSEA. This CDR3 contains 12 residues. CDR3 coding DNA: TGCAGCGTGGGGAGAGAGACCGGGGAGCTGTTTTTT. It is translated as CSVGRETGELFF.

Remarks on this clone: Relative to the germline gene, one junction end is altered; a read error may explain this. The chain is built from TRBV6-5 and TRBJ2-7, with D uncertain. This CDR3 is built from 11 residues. The V gene's germline CDR1 is MNHEY and CDR2 SVGAGI. The CDR3 sequence: CATRLTYEQYF. The CDR3 coding sequence is TGTGCCACGCGACTCACCTATGAGCAGTACTTC.

V usage is TRBV28 and J usage is TRBJ1-2; 10 bases are shared with TRBD1. Germline V gene sequence: CDR1 MDHEN, CDR2 SYDVKM. The CDR3 covers 13 residues. After removal of 6 bases from V and 6 bases from J, the junction contained 4 bases not matched to a gene. This chain's CDR3 is CASRQTGGNGYTF. The CDR3 coding sequence is TGTGCCAGCAGACAGACAGGGGGCAATGGCTACACCTTC.

This chain connects TRBV4-1 to TRBJ2-7, with D maybe TRBD2 (6 bases). The germline CDR1 and CDR2 sequences are MGHRA and YSYEKL. The CDR3 length is 14 residues. Trimming shortened V by 0 bases and J by 13 bases, and 19 bases separated the two germline ends. CDR3: CASSQDLIAASEYF. For the CDR3, the DNA is TGCGCCAGCAGCCAAGATTTGATAGCGGCTAGCGAATACTTC.

In DNA, the CDR3 is TGTGCCTGGGCATCTATCACCGTTGCTAGCGGGTCCTACAATGAGCAGTTCTTC. It is translated as CAWASITVASGSYNEQFF. J is TRBJ2-1 and V is TRBV30; TRBD2 matches 8 bases. V lost 5 bases and J lost 1; bases outside the gene matches: 16. CDR3 length: 18 amino acids. Germline V gives CDR1 GTSNPN, CDR2 SVGIG (reference sequence).

The chain has TRBV7-2 and TRBJ2-1, with TRBD2 matching over 8 bases. This CDR3 is 16 amino acids long. With V trimmed by 2 bases and J by 7 bases, 10 bases remained unmatched. Germline CDR1 is SGHTA and CDR2 is FQGNSA. The CDR3 loop reads CASSLRSLAGSNEQFF. CDR3 nucleotide sequence: TGTGCCAGCAGCTTACGGAGTCTAGCGGGCTCGAATGAGCAGTTCTTC.

The chain is built from TRBV10-3 and TRBJ1-2; D is possibly TRBD1 (6 bases). The CDR3 is 16 residues long. V was pared by 2 bases and J by 4 bases, with 17 bases between. Germline V CDR1 and CDR2: ENHRY, SYGVKD. The chain's CDR3 is CAISEIQDRSFYGYTF. CDR3 DNA: TGTGCCATCAGTGAGATCCAGGACAGATCCTTCTATGGCTACACCTTC.

The chain has TRBV4-1 and TRBJ2-7; 11 bases agree with TRBD2. The CDR3 covers 15 residues. After removal of 4 bases from V and 3 bases from J, the junction contained 5 bases not matched to a gene. The germline gives CDR1 MGHRA, CDR2 YSYEKL. For the CDR3, the DNA is TGCGCCAGCAGCCCTGGGACTAGCGGCCACTACGAGCAGTACTTC. It is translated as CASSPGTSGHYEQYF.

The rearrangement joins TRBV30 to TRBJ2-7; TRBD1 aligns across 9 bases. Germline CDR1 is GTSNPN and CDR2 is SVGIG (reference sequence). Losses at the gene ends were 8 bases for V and 2 bases for J; bases not matched to a gene: 7. This CDR3 is 13 amino acids long. For the CDR3, the DNA is TGTGCCCTCAAGGGGACAGGGACCTACGAGCAGTACTTC. It yields the protein CALKGTGTYEQYF.

The V call is TRBV5-4, the J call TRBJ2-7, with 9 bases that match TRBD1. Per the germline V gene, CDR1 is SGHNT and CDR2 is YYREEE (reference sequence). With V trimmed by 4 bases and J by 3 bases, 5 bases remained unmatched. CDR3 length: 14 residues. CDR3: CASSLETGGYEQYF. The CDR3 nucleotides read TGTGCCAGCAGCCTAGAGACAGGGGGCTACGAGCAGTACTTC.

V is TRBV7-8 and J is TRBJ1-2, with 9 nucleotides matching TRBD1. V lost 3 bases, J lost 5 bases, and 1 base stayed unmatched. There are 13 residues in the CDR3. CDR1 is SGHVS and CDR2 is FQNEAQ in the germline V gene. Here the CDR3 DNA reads TGTGCCAGCAGCTTGGACAGGGGATATGGCTACACCTTC. It encodes CASSLDRGYGYTF. Supplemented by reference TRBV7-8 and TRBJ1-2, the full variable domain reads GAGVSQSPRYKVAKRGQDVALRCDPISGHVSLFWYQQALGQGPEFLTYFQNEAQLDKSGLPSDRFFAERPEGSVSTLKIQRTQQEDSAVYLCASSLDRGYGYTFGSGTRLTVV.

V usage is TRBV28 and J usage is TRBJ2-5, with 8 bases that match TRBD2. Germline loops: CDR1 MDHEN, CDR2 SYDVKM. Losses at the gene ends were 0 bases for V and 12 bases for J; bases not matched to a gene: 6. The CDR3 spans 13 residues. The CDR3 DNA follows: TGTGCCAGCAGTTTATGGTCTAGCGGGCGGAAGTACTTC. It encodes CASSLWSSGRKYF.

The J gene is TRBJ1-5, the V gene TRBV5-1; D perhaps matches TRBD1 (5 bases). CDR1 and CDR2 from the germline V gene are SGHRS and YFSETQ. Trimming took 2 bases from V and 3 from J, leaving 12 bases between them. The CDR3 length is 15 residues. In nucleotides, the CDR3 is TGCGCCAGCAGCTTATCAGGGATAATCAATCAGCCCCAGCATTTT. It translates to CASSLSGIINQPQHF.

V gene TRBV5-6 combines with J gene TRBJ2-5, with 8 positions matching TRBD1. J lost 5 bases, V lost 0 bases, and 9 bases had no gene match. The CDR3 is 16 amino acids. Germline CDR1 reads SGHDT; CDR2 reads YYEEEE. CDR3 nucleotide sequence: TGTGCCAGCAGCTTGGGTACAGGGGGTGACTGGGAGACCCAGTACTTC. Translating it yields CASSLGTGGDWETQYF.

This chain joins TRBV7-8 and TRBJ2-7; TRBD1 might be the D (5 bases). The germline V gene encodes CDR1 SGHVS and CDR2 FQNEAQ. With 2 bases removed from V and 1 base from J, the gap between germline ends came to 9 bases. The CDR3 loop spans 14 amino acids. In DNA, the CDR3 is TGTGCCAGCAGCTTACAACAGGCATCCTACGAGCAGTACTTC. It is translated as CASSLQQASYEQYF. The variable domain in full, completed from reference TRBV7-8 and TRBJ2-7, reads GAGVSQSPRYKVAKRGQDVALRCDPISGHVSLFWYQQALGQGPEFLTYFQNEAQLDKSGLPSDRFFAERPEGSVSTLKIQRTQQEDSAVYLCASSLQQASYEQYFGPGTRLTVT.

V gene TRBV11-2 combines with J gene TRBJ2-7; TRBD2 matches 7 bases. After removal of 4 bases from V and 3 bases from J, the junction contained 6 bases not matched to a gene. Germline assignment: CDR1 SGHAT and CDR2 FQNNGV. This CDR3 is 14 amino acids long. CDR3: CASSSRGVIYEQYF. CDR3 in DNA: TGTGCCAGCAGCTCCCGGGGGGTCATCTACGAGCAGTACTTC.